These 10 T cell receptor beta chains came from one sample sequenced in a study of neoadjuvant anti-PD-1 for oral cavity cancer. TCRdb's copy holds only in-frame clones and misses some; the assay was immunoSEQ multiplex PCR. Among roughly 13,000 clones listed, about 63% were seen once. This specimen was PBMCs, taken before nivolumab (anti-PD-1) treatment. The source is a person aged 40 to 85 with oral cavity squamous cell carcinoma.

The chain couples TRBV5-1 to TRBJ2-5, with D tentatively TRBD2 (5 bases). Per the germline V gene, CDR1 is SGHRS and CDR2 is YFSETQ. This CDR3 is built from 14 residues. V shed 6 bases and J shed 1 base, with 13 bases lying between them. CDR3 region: CASTSSGSQETQYF. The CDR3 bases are TGCGCCAGCACGAGCTCGGGGTCCCAAGAGACCCAGTACTTC.

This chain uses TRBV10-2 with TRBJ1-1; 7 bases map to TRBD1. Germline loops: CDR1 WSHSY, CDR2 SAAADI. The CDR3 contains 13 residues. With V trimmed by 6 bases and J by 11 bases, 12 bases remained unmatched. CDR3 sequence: CASSTPRQGMAFF. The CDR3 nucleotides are TGCGCCAGCAGCACCCCGCGACAGGGAATGGCTTTCTTT.

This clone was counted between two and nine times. The CDR3 DNA reads as TGTGCCAGCAGAGCCGCATGGGACACTGAAGCTTTCTTT. It translates to CASRAAWDTEAFF. The chain couples TRBV27 to TRBJ1-1, with unresolved D. The V and J ends lost 6 bases and 3 bases respectively, with 11 bases between them. Germline values: CDR1 MNHEY, CDR2 SMNVEV (reference sequence). This CDR3 comprises 13 residues.

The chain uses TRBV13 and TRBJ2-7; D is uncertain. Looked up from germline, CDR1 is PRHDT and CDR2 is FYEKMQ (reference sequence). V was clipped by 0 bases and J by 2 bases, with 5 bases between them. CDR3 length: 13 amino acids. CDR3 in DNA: TGTGCCAGCAGCTTAGGACTAACCTACGAGCAGTACTTC. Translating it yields CASSLGLTYEQYF.

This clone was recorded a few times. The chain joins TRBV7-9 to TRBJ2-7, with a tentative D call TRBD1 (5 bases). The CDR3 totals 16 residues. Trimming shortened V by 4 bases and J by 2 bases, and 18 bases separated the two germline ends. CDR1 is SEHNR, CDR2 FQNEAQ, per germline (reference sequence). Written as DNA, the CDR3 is TGTGCCAGCAGCTCCACAGGCCTGGAAGTTACCTACGAGCAGTACTTC. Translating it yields CASSSTGLEVTYEQYF.

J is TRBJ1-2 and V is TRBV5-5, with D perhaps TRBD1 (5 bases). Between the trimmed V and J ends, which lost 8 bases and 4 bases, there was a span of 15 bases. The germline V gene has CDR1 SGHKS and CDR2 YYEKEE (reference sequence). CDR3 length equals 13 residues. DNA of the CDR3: TGTGCCAGTACGGGGCAGGGACTCTATGGCTACACCTTC. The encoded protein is CASTGQGLYGYTF.

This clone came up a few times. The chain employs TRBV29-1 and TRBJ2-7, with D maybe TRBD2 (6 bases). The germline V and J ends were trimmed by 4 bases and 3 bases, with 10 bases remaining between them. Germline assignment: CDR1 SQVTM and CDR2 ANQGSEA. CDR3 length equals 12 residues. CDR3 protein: CSVGPTSYEQYF. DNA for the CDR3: TGCAGCGTTGGTCCGACTAGCTACGAGCAGTACTTC.

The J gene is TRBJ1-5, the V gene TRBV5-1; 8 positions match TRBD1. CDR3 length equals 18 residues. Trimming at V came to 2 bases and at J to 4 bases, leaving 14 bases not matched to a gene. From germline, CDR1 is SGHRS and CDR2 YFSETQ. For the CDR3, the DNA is TGCGCCAGCAGCTTTGGGGGACAGGACCAAGGGAAGAATCAGCCCCAGCATTTT. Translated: CASSFGGQDQGKNQPQHF.

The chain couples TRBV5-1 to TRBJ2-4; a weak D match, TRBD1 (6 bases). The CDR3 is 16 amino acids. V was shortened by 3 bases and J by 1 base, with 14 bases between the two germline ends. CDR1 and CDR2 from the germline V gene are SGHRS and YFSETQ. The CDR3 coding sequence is TGCGCCAGCAGCTGGAACACAGGGCCGGCCAAAAACATTCAGTACTTC. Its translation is CASSWNTGPAKNIQYF.

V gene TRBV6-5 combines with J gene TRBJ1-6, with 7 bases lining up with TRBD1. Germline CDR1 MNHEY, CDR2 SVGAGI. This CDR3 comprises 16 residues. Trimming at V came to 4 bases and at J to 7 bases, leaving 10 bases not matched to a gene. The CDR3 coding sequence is TGTGCCAGCAGTTCCCCCGGACAGGCTCGCAATTCACCCCTCCACTTT. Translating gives CASSSPGQARNSPLHF.